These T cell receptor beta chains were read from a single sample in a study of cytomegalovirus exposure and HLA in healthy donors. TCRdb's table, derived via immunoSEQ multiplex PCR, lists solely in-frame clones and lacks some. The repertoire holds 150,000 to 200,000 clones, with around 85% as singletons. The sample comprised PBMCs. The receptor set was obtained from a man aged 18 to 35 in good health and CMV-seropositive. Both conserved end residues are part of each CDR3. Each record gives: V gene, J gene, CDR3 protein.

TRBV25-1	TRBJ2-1	CASRDSFPNEQFF
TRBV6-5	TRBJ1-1	CASSYPGSEAFF
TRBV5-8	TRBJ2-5	CASSWDSYMETQYF
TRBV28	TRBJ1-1	CASSFRMWTGRLDTEAFF
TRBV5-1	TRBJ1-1	CASSSMAGNTEAFF
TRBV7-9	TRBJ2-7	CASSPDRGAYEQYF
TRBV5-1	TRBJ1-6	CASSPQDYNSPLHF
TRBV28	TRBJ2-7	CASRIPGQAYEQYF
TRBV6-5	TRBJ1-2	CASSYVLGQGVGGYTF
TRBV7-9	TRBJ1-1	CASSSPGAGDTEAFF
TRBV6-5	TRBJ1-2	CASSSGSNYGYTF
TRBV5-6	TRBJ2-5	CASSLGVYRGTETQYF
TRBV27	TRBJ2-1	CASGIGGIHNEQFF
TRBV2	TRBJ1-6	CASLRDSVNSPLHF
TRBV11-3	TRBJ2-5	CASSLGYGREGETQYF
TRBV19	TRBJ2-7	CASSIGRDYEQYF
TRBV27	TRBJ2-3	CASSPPSSMGTDTQYF
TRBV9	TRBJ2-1	CASSVAGLARSYNEQFF
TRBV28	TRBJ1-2	CASRSGQGNYGYTF
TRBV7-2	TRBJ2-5	CASSLRDSTRETQYF
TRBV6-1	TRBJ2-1	CATSGDYNEQFF
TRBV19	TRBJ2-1	CASRFGQGANEQFF
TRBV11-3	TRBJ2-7	CASSLDWTDPISYEQYF
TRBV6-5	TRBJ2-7	CASRQGYEQYF
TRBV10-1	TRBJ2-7	CASSEGAGKQYF
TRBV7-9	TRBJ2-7	CASSPGSDSYEQYF
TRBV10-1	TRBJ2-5	CASSEAGTSGQETQYF
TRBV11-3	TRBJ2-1	CASSLDPRAGVDNEQFF
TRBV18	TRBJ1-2	CASSPLVGQGHGYTF